This section outlines one T cell receptor beta chain sequence together with its context. Its specific antigen is unknown. There are no base qualities to consult, and no much larger clone falls within one base. The time point label, as the study defines it: after dendritic cell vaccination, including at tumor progression/relapse. Patients were selected for having adequate residual fresh-frozen tumor tissue and more than two years of available survival data. An isocitrate dehydrogenase mutation was not carried by any of the glioblastoma patients, although molecular status was otherwise variable. PBMC were collected before vaccination, two weeks after the third vaccination, and at tumor progression if progression occurred. Genomic DNA was extracted with the Qiagen DNeasy Blood extraction Kit. The CDR3 holds 15 amino acids from the cysteine to the phenylalanine. The CDR3 DNA has 45 bases and is translated from base 1. Based on the germline V gene, the CDR1 and CDR2 sequences are KGHSH and LQKENI. Germline trimming: 3 bases from V, 2 bases from J; junction bases outside gene matches: 5.

The immunoSEQ assay amplified TCRB CDR3 regions from around 2.1 micrograms of genomic DNA, or from all available DNA when less than that amount was available. Multiplex PCR used 60 forward primers for TCR V beta segments and 13 reverse primers for J beta segments. To estimate the number of reads per starting template, synthetic control templates were added to each sample at limiting dilution. The Illumina HiSeq System generated 87 bp sequencing reads. The original pipeline was this. To remove PCR and sequencing errors, closely related sequences were merged with a nearest neighbor algorithm. TCR overlap was defined as the percentage of unique tumor TCR beta sequences that were also present in the same patient's peripheral blood. TCRdb obtained this table from immuneACCESS and retained in-frame rearrangements with V and J assigned. These tables miss some clones; where compared with another copy, unresolved V genes account for less than half of the shortfall, and the remainder is unexplained. D and trimming come from the DNA, and the V and J calls and clone size come from that table. Here the sample has approximately 85,000 clones; less than 85% occur a single time. The top ten clones comprise about 8.5% of the sample.

The sample belongs to a study of glioma-infiltrating T cells after dendritic cell vaccination (dated by TCRdb to 2015 to 2016). Broadly, across the study: Of the approximately 15 glioblastoma patients in the cohort, all drawn from Phase I and II dendritic cell vaccination trials, 9 were newly diagnosed and 6 had recurrent disease. In glioblastoma patients vaccinated with dendritic cells, deep sequencing of TCR beta CDR3 regions served to measure the amount of tumor-infiltrating lymphocytes and to compare repertoires between tumor and blood. Survival after dendritic cell vaccination was correlated with TCR sequencing metrics such as TIL content and the overlap between tumor and blood repertoires. Each patient got three intradermal injections of the dendritic cell vaccine, spaced at biweekly intervals, in the arm below the axilla. Patients received autologous tumor lysate-pulsed dendritic cell vaccination between 2003 and 2012. The vaccine consisted of monocyte-derived dendritic cells cultured approximately seven days with IL-4 and GM-CSF, then pulsed overnight with autologous tumor lysate. Paper-wide results and their limitations: TCR clonality showed no direct relationship with survival, which suggests that a diverse polyclonal response may matter. The response model built on TCR overlap across three groups was characterized as speculative, with prospective validation still needed. The cohort was small and heterogeneous, only a few patients had full blood and tumor sets, and even fewer had initial-recurrent tumor pairs. After dendritic cell vaccination, a higher estimated pretreatment TIL content predicted longer time to progression and longer overall survival.

The rearrangement combines TRBV18 with TRBJ2-7; TRBD1 matches 9 bases in the middle. The sample was blood, taken after dendritic cell vaccination. The receptor comes from a human donor with glioblastoma. DNA sequence: TGTGCCAGCTCACCGCGGACAGGGGCCCCCTACGAGCAGTACTTC. This gives the protein CASSPRTGAPYEQYF. The CDR3 plus the reference TRBV18 and TRBJ2-7 genes for the other parts give the full variable domain: NAGVMQNPRHLVRRRGQEARLRCSPMKGHSHVYWYRQLPEEGLKFMVYLQKENIIDESGMPKERFSAEFPKEGPSILRIQQVVRGDSAAYFCASSPRTGAPYEQYFGPGTRLTVT.